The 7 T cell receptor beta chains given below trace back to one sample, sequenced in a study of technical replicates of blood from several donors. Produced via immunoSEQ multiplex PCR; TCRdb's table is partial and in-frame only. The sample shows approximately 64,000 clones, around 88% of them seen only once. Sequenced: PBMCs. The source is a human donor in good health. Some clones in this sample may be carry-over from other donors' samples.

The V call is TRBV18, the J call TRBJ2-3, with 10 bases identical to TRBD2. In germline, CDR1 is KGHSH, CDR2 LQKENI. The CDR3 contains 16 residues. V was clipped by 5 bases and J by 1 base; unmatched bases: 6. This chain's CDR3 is CASSTGTSVGTDTQYF. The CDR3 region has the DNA TGTGCCAGCTCAACCGGGACTAGCGTGGGCACAGATACGCAGTATTTT.

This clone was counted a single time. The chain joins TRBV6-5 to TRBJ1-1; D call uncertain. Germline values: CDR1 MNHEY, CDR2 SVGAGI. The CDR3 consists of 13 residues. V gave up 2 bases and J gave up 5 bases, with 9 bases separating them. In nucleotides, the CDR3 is TGTGCCAGCAGTTACGGAGGCGTAACTGAAGCTTTCTTT. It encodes CASSYGGVTEAFF.

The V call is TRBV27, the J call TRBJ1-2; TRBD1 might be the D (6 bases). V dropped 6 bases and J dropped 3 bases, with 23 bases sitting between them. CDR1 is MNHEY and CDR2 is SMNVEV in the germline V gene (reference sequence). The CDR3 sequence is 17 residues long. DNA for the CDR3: TGTGCCAGCAGGCAATACCCGCTAACAGGGCGCGACTATGGCTACACCTTC. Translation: CASRQYPLTGRDYGYTF.

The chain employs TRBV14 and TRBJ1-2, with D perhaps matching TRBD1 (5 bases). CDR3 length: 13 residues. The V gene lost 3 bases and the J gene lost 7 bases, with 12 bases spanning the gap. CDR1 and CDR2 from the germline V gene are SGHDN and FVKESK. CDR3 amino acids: CASSQAGRSGYTF. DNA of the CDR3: TGTGCCAGCAGCCAGGCGGGACGGAGTGGCTACACCTTC.

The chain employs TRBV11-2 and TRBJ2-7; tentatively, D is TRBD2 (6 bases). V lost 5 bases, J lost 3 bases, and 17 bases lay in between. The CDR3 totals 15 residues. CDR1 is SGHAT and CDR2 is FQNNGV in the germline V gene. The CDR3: CASSPGTALNYEQYF. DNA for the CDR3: TGTGCCAGCAGCCCCGGGACTGCGTTGAACTACGAGCAGTACTTC. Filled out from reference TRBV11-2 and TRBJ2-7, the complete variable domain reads EAGVAQSPRYKIIEKRQSVAFWCNPISGHATLYWYQQILGQGPKLLIQFQNNGVVDDSQLPKDRFSAERLKGVDSTLKIQPAKLEDSAVYLCASSPGTALNYEQYFGPGTRLTVT.

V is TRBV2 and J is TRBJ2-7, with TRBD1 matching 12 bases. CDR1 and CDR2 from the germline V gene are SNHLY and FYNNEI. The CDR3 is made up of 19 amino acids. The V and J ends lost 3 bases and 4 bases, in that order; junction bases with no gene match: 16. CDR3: CASSDRGQGAAGAFYEQYF. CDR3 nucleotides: TGTGCCAGCAGTGATAGGGGACAGGGGGCGGCAGGGGCGTTTTACGAGCAGTACTTC.

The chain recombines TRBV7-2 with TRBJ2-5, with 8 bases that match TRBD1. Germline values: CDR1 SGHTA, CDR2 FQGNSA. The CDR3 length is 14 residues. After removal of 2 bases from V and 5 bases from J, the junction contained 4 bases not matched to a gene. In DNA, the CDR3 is TGTGCCAGCAGCTTACAGGGGGCTGGGGAGACCCAGTACTTC. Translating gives CASSLQGAGETQYF. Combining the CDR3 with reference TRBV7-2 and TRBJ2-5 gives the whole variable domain GAGVSQSPSNKVTEKGKDVELRCDPISGHTALYWYRQSLGQGLEFLIYFQGNSAPDKSGLPSDRFSAERTGGSVSTLTIQRTQQEDSAVYLCASSLQGAGETQYFGPGTRLLVL.